Below are 5 T cell receptor beta chains sequenced from a single sample in a study of blood T cell repertoires in COVID-19. Data came from immunoSEQ multiplex PCR; TCRdb stores just in-frame clones and leaves some out. Of 210,000 or so clones in the sample, more than 60% were seen once. The source material was peripheral blood. These TCRs come from a man aged 45-60 years who had recovered from COVID-19.

This clone was detected only once. This rearrangement joins TRBV28 to TRBJ2-4; D is possibly TRBD1 (6 bases). Trimming took 4 bases from V and 1 from J, leaving 11 bases between them. Germline loops: CDR1 MDHEN, CDR2 SYDVKM. The CDR3 is made up of 15 amino acids. The CDR3 DNA reads TGTGCCAGCAGTTCTGGGGGCGCTGCCAAAAACATTCAGTACTTC. It is translated as CASSSGGAAKNIQYF. Complete variable domain (other parts from reference TRBV28 and TRBJ2-4): DVKVTQSSRYLVKRTGEKVFLECVQDMDHENMFWYRQDPGLGLRLIYFSYDVKMKEKGDIPEGYSVSREKKERFSLILESASTNQTSMYLCASSSGGAAKNIQYFGAGTRLSVL.

V usage is TRBV19 and J usage is TRBJ1-1, with unresolved D. CDR1 and CDR2 (germline): LNHDA, SQIVND (reference sequence). V was shortened by 4 bases and J by 3 bases, with 9 bases between the two germline ends. This CDR3 region has 13 residues. CDR3 coding DNA: TGTGCCAGTAGTAAATATCGGGACACTGAAGCTTTCTTT. Protein sequence: CASSKYRDTEAFF.

There are a few counts of this clone. The rearrangement joins TRBV9 to TRBJ2-7; 9 bases line up with TRBD2. Germline lookup yields CDR1 SGDLS and CDR2 YYNGEE. With 2 bases clipped from V and 4 bases from J, the junction kept 10 bases outside the gene matches. There are 16 residues in the CDR3. The DNA for the CDR3 is TGTGCCAGCAGCGTTGGGGGAGCGGGAGGATTTTACGAGCAGTACTTC. Translation: CASSVGGAGGFYEQYF.

This sequence joins TRBV7-6 and TRBJ2-2, with 11 bases that match TRBD2. This CDR3 has 16 amino acids. Germline trimming cut 5 bases from V and 5 bases from J; bases unmatched to any gene: 7. The germline CDR1 and CDR2 sequences are SGHVS and FNYEAQ. The CDR3 here is CASSRIPSGRTGELFF. In nucleotides, the CDR3 is TGTGCCAGCAGCCGCATCCCTAGCGGGAGGACCGGGGAGCTGTTTTTT.

This clone occurred a few times. The chain is built from TRBV11-2 and TRBJ2-2, with TRBD1 matching 10 bases. This CDR3 has 16 amino acids. From germline, CDR1 is SGHAT and CDR2 FQNNGV. Trimming removed 4 bases from V and 2 bases from J; junction bases left unmatched: 4. DNA for the CDR3: TGTGCCAGCAGCTCGCCGACAGGGGGCAACACCGGGGAGCTGTTTTTT. Its translation: CASSSPTGGNTGELFF. The full variable domain, completed using reference TRBV11-2 and TRBJ2-2, is EAGVAQSPRYKIIEKRQSVAFWCNPISGHATLYWYQQILGQGPKLLIQFQNNGVVDDSQLPKDRFSAERLKGVDSTLKIQPAKLEDSAVYLCASSSPTGGNTGELFFGEGSRLTVL.